These 28 T cell receptor beta chains were sequenced from one sample in a study of a mutant IDH1 vaccine in newly diagnosed glioma (dated by TCRdb to the early 2020s). The sample's time point label, in plain terms: week 35, safety follow-up. Each vaccine dose, consisting of 300 ug of a 20-mer mutant IDH1 peptide in Montanide, was administered subcutaneously with topical imiquimod. Antigen specificity for these receptors is unknown. Library prep was done by the immunoSEQ multiplex PCR assay. TCRdb retrieved this table from immuneACCESS and kept in-frame rearrangements only. Not all clones are present; in checked studies, unresolved V genes account for under half, and no reason is known for the remainder. This sample comprises about 54,000 clones, about 85% of them detected only once. The top ten constitute roughly 4% of the sample. Specimen: PBMCs, collected from a glioma patient whose treatment included an IDH1 peptide vaccine. The receptors come from a woman between 18 and 29 years old with glioma.

The chain links TRBV9 to TRBJ2-2, with 9 bases fitting TRBD2. Per the germline V gene, CDR1 is SGDLS and CDR2 is YYNGEE. With 0 bases clipped from V and 1 base from J, the junction kept 7 bases outside the gene matches. The CDR3 consists of 18 residues. The CDR3 nucleotides read TGTGCCAGCAGCGTAGGTCTAGCGGGAAGAAAGAACACCGGGGAGCTGTTTTTT. Amino acid sequence: CASSVGLAGRKNTGELFF. Variable domain in full (rest from reference TRBV9 and TRBJ2-2): DSGVTQTPKHLITATGQRVTLRCSPRSGDLSVYWYQQSLDQGLQFLIQYYNGEERAKGNILERFSAQQFPDLHSELNLSSLELGDSALYFCASSVGLAGRKNTGELFFGEGSRLTVL.

The V call is TRBV28, the J call TRBJ2-7; 7 nucleotides agree with TRBD1. Germline trimming cut 3 bases from V and 4 bases from J; bases unmatched to any gene: 3. This CDR3 contains 13 residues. CDR1 is MDHEN and CDR2 is SYDVKM in the germline V gene. The CDR3 is CASSFLGQYEQYF. Written as DNA, the CDR3 is TGTGCCAGCAGTTTCTTGGGACAGTACGAGCAGTACTTC.

The V call is TRBV30, the J call TRBJ2-1, with D possibly matching TRBD1 (5 bases). V lost 5 bases, J lost 10 bases, and 15 bases lay in between. This CDR3 is 12 amino acids long. Germline lookup yields CDR1 GTSNPN and CDR2 SVGIG (reference sequence). CDR3 sequence: CAWGLRGEEQFF. CDR3 sequence (DNA): TGTGCCTGGGGTCTAAGGGGTGAGGAGCAGTTCTTC.

For this clone: Other DNA sequences in this sample translate to the same CDR3. The chain couples TRBV20-1 to TRBJ2-3, with D uncertain. The CDR3 totals 11 residues. Per germline, CDR1 DFQATT and CDR2 SNEGSKA (reference sequence). V was cut by 3 bases and J by 0 bases, with 1 base left in between. CDR3 residues: CSASSTDTQYF. CDR3 sequence (DNA): TGCAGTGCTAGTAGCACAGATACGCAGTATTTT.

This sequence joins TRBV30 and TRBJ2-3, with TRBD1 matching over 9 bases. Germline V gene lookup returns CDR1 GTSNPN and CDR2 SVGIG (reference sequence). This CDR3 has 13 residues. Trimming at V came to 3 bases and at J to 6 bases, leaving 4 bases not matched to a gene. Here the CDR3 reads CAWSRQGGDTQYF. CDR3 DNA sequence: TGTGCCTGGAGCCGACAGGGGGGCGATACGCAGTATTTT. Complete variable domain (other parts from reference TRBV30 and TRBJ2-3): SQTIHQWPATLVQPVGSPLSLECTVEGTSNPNLYWYRQAAGRGLQLLFYSVGIGQISSEVPQNLSASRPQDRQFILSSKKLLLSDSGFYLCAWSRQGGDTQYFGPGTRLTVL.

This clone was picked up a small number of times. This chain joins TRBV4-1 and TRBJ1-5; 7 bases align to TRBD1. The CDR3 length is 16 residues. V lost 0 bases, J lost 4 bases, and 6 bases stayed unmatched. Germline loops: CDR1 MGHRA, CDR2 YSYEKL. CDR3 protein: CASSQEAGGSNQPQHF. Written as DNA, the CDR3 is TGCGCCAGCAGCCAAGAGGCAGGGGGATCGAATCAGCCCCAGCATTTT.

This clone was observed a handful of times. This chain uses TRBV7-3 with TRBJ2-1, with 10 bases matching TRBD2. The germline CDR1 and CDR2 sequences are SGHTA and FQGTGA. The CDR3 runs 13 residues. Unmatched junction bases numbered 4, after V lost 5 bases and J lost 9 bases. The CDR3 is CASSHGTSVEQFF. Here the CDR3 DNA reads TGTGCCAGCAGCCACGGGACTAGCGTTGAGCAGTTCTTC.

The J gene is TRBJ1-4, the V gene TRBV7-9; D gene ambiguous. The CDR3 consists of 15 residues. The germline V gene encodes CDR1 SEHNR and CDR2 FQNEAQ (reference sequence). V was clipped by 5 bases and J by 7 bases, with 17 bases between them. The CDR3 region has the DNA TGTGCCAGCAGCCCACAGACATTCCTTGGTGAAAAACTGTTTTTT. It translates to CASSPQTFLGEKLFF. Full variable domain (remainder filled in from reference TRBV7-9 and TRBJ1-4): DTGVSQNPRHKITKRGQNVTFRCDPISEHNRLYWYRQTLGQGPEFLTYFQNEAQLEKSRLLSDRFSAERPKGSFSTLEIQRTEQGDSAMYLCASSPQTFLGEKLFFGSGTQLSVL.

This sequence joins TRBV7-7 and TRBJ1-4; no clear D. The V and J ends lost 1 base and 5 bases respectively, with 11 bases between them. The CDR3 has 15 amino acids. Germline V gene data show CDR1 as SSHAT and CDR2 as FNYEAQ (reference sequence). CDR3 in amino acids: CASSLGTGLNEKLFF. CDR3 in DNA: TGTGCCAGCAGCTTAGGGACCGGGCTAAATGAAAAACTGTTTTTT.

The chain recombines TRBV5-4 with TRBJ2-7; D not resolved. The V end lost 4 bases, the J end lost 3 bases, and 8 bases lay between the germline ends. CDR3 size: 12 residues. Looked up from germline, CDR1 is SGHNT and CDR2 is YYREEE (reference sequence). CDR3 region: CASSSLRYEQYF. The CDR3 DNA reads as TGTGCCAGCAGCAGCCTGCGCTACGAGCAGTACTTC.

This clone appeared a few times. V and J are TRBV15 and TRBJ2-6; the match to TRBD1 covers 8 bases. Germline V lookup: CDR1 LNHNV, CDR2 YYDKDF (reference sequence). There are 16 residues in the CDR3. Germline trimming cut 5 bases from V and 1 base from J; bases unmatched to any gene: 4. The CDR3 spells CATSLQGGSGANVLTF. In DNA, the CDR3 is TGTGCCACCAGCCTACAGGGGGGATCTGGGGCCAACGTCCTGACTTTC.

The rearrangement joins TRBV11-2 to TRBJ2-7, with 9 bases lining up with TRBD2. Germline CDR1 SGHAT, CDR2 FQNNGV. V lost 5 bases to trimming and J lost 2 bases; unmatched junction nucleotides: 10. The CDR3 contains 16 residues. CDR3 in amino acids: CASSPQTSGVTYEQYF. CDR3 bases: TGTGCCAGCAGCCCCCAGACTAGCGGAGTTACCTACGAGCAGTACTTC.

This clone has a handful of counts. The chain employs TRBV7-8 and TRBJ1-5; D not certain. Trimming stripped 6 bases from V and 5 bases from J, with 8 bases between. CDR3 size: 12 residues. Germline CDR1 is SGHVS and CDR2 is FQNEAQ. The DNA for the CDR3 is TGTGCCAGCAGTAGGGCCGATCAGCCCCAGCATTTT. It codes for CASSRADQPQHF. Together with reference TRBV7-8 and TRBJ1-5, the CDR3 gives the full variable domain: GAGVSQSPRYKVAKRGQDVALRCDPISGHVSLFWYQQALGQGPEFLTYFQNEAQLDKSGLPSDRFFAERPEGSVSTLKIQRTQQEDSAVYLCASSRADQPQHFGDGTRLSIL.

This chain uses TRBV5-4 with TRBJ2-7; 10 positions agree with TRBD1. The germline V gene encodes CDR1 SGHNT and CDR2 YYREEE (reference sequence). The CDR3 covers 13 residues. Trimming took 3 bases from V and 4 from J; bases not matched to a gene: 1. CDR3 in amino acids: CASSWDRGYEQYF. CDR3 DNA sequence: TGTGCCAGCAGCTGGGACAGGGGATACGAGCAGTACTTC.

This rearrangement joins TRBV6-6 to TRBJ1-5; D is possibly TRBD1 (5 bases). The CDR3 sequence is 14 residues long. CDR1 MNHNY and CDR2 SVGAGI come from the germline V gene (reference sequence). The V and J ends lost 0 bases and 7 bases respectively, with 10 bases between them. The CDR3 bases are TGTGCCAGCAGTTACTCCGGGGCGGGACAGCCCCAGCATTTT. It encodes CASSYSGAGQPQHF.

The chain couples TRBV25-1 to TRBJ2-3, with D perhaps matching TRBD1 or TRBD2 (5 bases each). This CDR3 region has 12 residues. V lost 8 bases and J 7 bases, leaving 13 bases between the germline ends. From germline, CDR1 is MGHDK and CDR2 SYGVNS. CDR3 residues: CASALRGNTQYF. For the CDR3, the DNA is TGTGCCAGCGCTTTGAGGGGAAATACGCAGTATTTT.

This sequence joins TRBV19 and TRBJ1-2, with 9 bases matching TRBD1. V shed 3 bases, J shed 4 bases, and the junction held 6 bases outside the gene matches. There are 15 residues in the CDR3. Germline CDR1 reads LNHDA; CDR2 reads SQIVND (reference sequence). CDR3 residues: CASSIGDREFYGYTF. The DNA of the CDR3 is TGTGCCAGTAGTATTGGGGACAGGGAGTTCTATGGCTACACCTTC.

This clone has just one count. This rearrangement joins TRBV15 to TRBJ2-5; no reliable D call. The CDR3 is 14 amino acids. The V end lost 2 bases, the J end lost 0 bases, and 7 bases lay between the germline ends. In germline, CDR1 is LNHNV, CDR2 YYDKDF (reference sequence). CDR3: CATSRTLNQETQYF. The CDR3 nucleotides are TGTGCCACCAGCAGAACTCTAAACCAAGAGACCCAGTACTTC.

The chain couples TRBV6-6 to TRBJ2-7; 7 nucleotides align to TRBD1. Germline values: CDR1 MNHNY, CDR2 SVGAGI (reference sequence). Germline trimming cut 6 bases from V and 6 bases from J; bases unmatched to any gene: 5. The CDR3 has 12 residues. The CDR3 is CASRPQGTEQYF. CDR3 coding DNA: TGTGCCAGCAGACCACAGGGGACCGAGCAGTACTTC.

This chain links TRBV11-2 with TRBJ2-7; no reliable D call. Germline loops: CDR1 SGHAT, CDR2 FQNNGV. The V and J ends lost 5 bases and 2 bases respectively, with 19 bases between them. This CDR3 has 16 residues. The chain's CDR3 is CASSRQGRQPAYEQYF. The DNA for the CDR3 is TGTGCCAGCAGCCGTCAAGGACGGCAGCCTGCCTACGAGCAGTACTTC.

The chain combines TRBV19 with TRBJ2-1, with 10 positions matching TRBD2. V shed 5 bases, J shed 3 bases, and the junction held 4 bases outside the gene matches. The CDR3 has 15 residues. Germline loops: CDR1 LNHDA, CDR2 SQIVND (reference sequence). The CDR3 DNA reads TGTGCCAGTAGTTTGGGGACTAGCGTCTACAATGAGCAGTTCTTC. Its protein is CASSLGTSVYNEQFF.

The V call is TRBV5-1, the J call TRBJ1-1; D possibly corresponds to TRBD1 (5 bases). Trimming pared 3 bases from V and 4 bases from J, leaving 16 bases between. Germline V CDR1 and CDR2: SGHRS, YFSETQ. This CDR3 spans 15 amino acids. The CDR3 nucleotides are TGCGCCAGCAGCTCCGGGGCGCATTGGGGCACTGAAGCTTTCTTT. Its protein product is CASSSGAHWGTEAFF. Based on the CDR3 plus reference TRBV5-1 and TRBJ1-1, the full variable domain is KAGVTQTPRYLIKTRGQQVTLSCSPISGHRSVSWYQQTPGQGLQFLFEYFSETQRNKGNFPGRFSGRQFSNSRSEMNVSTLELGDSALYLCASSSGAHWGTEAFFGQGTRLTVV.

This clone is judged medium-sized. The J gene is TRBJ2-7, the V gene TRBV2, with 7 bases identical to TRBD2. Germline CDR1 is SNHLY and CDR2 is FYNNEI. V lost 2 bases, J lost 0 bases, and 4 bases stayed unmatched. The CDR3 is made up of 15 amino acids. The CDR3 DNA reads as TGTGCCAGCAGTGAACGCGGGAGTTTCTCCTACGAGCAGTACTTC. Encoded protein: CASSERGSFSYEQYF.

The chain is built from TRBV15 and TRBJ1-2; D is undetermined. CDR3 size: 15 residues. Deletions cut 0 bases from V and 7 bases from J, with 15 bases between. Germline V gives CDR1 LNHNV, CDR2 YYDKDF (reference sequence). The CDR3 DNA reads TGTGCCACCAGCAGAGATCCGGTGGTTATTGTTGGCTACACCTTC. As protein: CATSRDPVVIVGYTF. The full variable domain, rest sourced from reference TRBV15 and TRBJ1-2, is DAMVIQNPRYQVTQFGKPVTLSCSQTLNHNVMYWYQQKSSQAPKLLFHYYDKDFNNEADTPDNFQSRRPNTSFCFLDIRSPGLGDTAMYLCATSRDPVVIVGYTFGSGTRLTVV.

The chain employs TRBV7-2 and TRBJ2-1; 8 bases align to TRBD2. Unmatched junction bases numbered 2, after V lost 0 bases and J lost 7 bases. Germline CDR1 reads SGHTA; CDR2 reads FQGNSA. This CDR3 is built from 14 residues. The CDR3 bases are TGTGCCAGCAGCTTAGCGGCGGGGGGAAATGAGCAGTTCTTC. Amino acids: CASSLAAGGNEQFF.

The V gene is TRBV11-2, the J gene TRBJ2-2; D is ambiguous. V was shortened by 6 bases and J by 5 bases, with 10 bases between the two germline ends. CDR1 is SGHAT and CDR2 is FQNNGV in the germline V gene. This CDR3 is 13 amino acids long. The CDR3 spells CASSIVRTGELFF. As DNA, the CDR3 is TGTGCCAGCAGTATTGTTCGGACCGGGGAGCTGTTTTTT.

The chain links TRBV4-1 to TRBJ1-1; D unclear. Per the germline V gene, CDR1 is MGHRA and CDR2 is YSYEKL. V was pared by 4 bases and J by 7 bases, with 22 bases between. The CDR3 is 16 residues long. The CDR3 spells CASSPLTLGRGREAFF. The CDR3, as DNA: TGCGCCAGCAGCCCTCTGACCCTAGGGCGGGGTCGTGAAGCTTTCTTT.

The chain links TRBV21-1 to TRBJ2-5; TRBD1 is taken as the D call from the table, unchecked against the DNA. TRBV21-1 is flagged as a pseudogene. This CDR3 has 16 residues. CDR3 nucleotide sequence: TGTGCCAGCAGCAAAGGGGCCAGGGGATCGCAAGAGACCCAGTACTTC. It codes for CASSKGARGSQETQYF.